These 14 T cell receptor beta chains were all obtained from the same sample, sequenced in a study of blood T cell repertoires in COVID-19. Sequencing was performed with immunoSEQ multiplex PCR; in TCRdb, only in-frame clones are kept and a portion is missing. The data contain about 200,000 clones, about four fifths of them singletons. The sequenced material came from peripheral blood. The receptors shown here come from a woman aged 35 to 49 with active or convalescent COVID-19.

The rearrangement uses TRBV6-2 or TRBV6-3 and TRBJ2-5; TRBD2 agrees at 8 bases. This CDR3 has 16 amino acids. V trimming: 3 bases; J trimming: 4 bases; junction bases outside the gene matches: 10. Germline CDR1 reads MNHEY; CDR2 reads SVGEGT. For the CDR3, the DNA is TGTGCCAGCAGTTATACTCGCGGGGGGTTGAGAGAGACCCAGTACTTC. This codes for CASSYTRGGLRETQYF.

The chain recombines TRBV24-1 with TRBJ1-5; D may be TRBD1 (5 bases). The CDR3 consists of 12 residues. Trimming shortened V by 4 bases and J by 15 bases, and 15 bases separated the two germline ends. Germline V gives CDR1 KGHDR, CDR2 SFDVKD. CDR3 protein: CATSDTGLNRHF. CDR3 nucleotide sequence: TGTGCCACCAGTGACACGGGACTGAACCGGCATTTT.

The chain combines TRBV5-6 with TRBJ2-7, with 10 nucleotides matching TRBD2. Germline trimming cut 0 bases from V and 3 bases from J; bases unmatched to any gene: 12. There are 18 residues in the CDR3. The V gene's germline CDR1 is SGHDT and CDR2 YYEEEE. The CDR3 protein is CASSLAFGLAASNYEQYF. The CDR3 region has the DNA TGTGCCAGCAGCTTGGCCTTTGGACTAGCGGCCTCCAACTACGAGCAGTACTTC.

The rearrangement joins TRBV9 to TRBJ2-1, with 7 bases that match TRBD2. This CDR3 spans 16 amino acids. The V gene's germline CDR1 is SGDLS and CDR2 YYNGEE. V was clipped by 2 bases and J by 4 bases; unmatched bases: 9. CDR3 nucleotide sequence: TGTGCCAGCAGCGTCACAAGCGGGGAAGTATACAATGAGCAGTTCTTC. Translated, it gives CASSVTSGEVYNEQFF. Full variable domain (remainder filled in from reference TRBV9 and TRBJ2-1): DSGVTQTPKHLITATGQRVTLRCSPRSGDLSVYWYQQSLDQGLQFLIQYYNGEERAKGNILERFSAQQFPDLHSELNLSSLELGDSALYFCASSVTSGEVYNEQFFGPGTRLTVL.

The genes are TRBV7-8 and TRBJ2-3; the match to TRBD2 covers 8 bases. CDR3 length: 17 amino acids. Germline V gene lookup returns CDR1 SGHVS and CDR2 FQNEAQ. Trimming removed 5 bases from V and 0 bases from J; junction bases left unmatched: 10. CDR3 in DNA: TGTGCCAGCAGCCCCGACGTAGCGGGGACTAGCACAGATACGCAGTATTTT. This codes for CASSPDVAGTSTDTQYF.

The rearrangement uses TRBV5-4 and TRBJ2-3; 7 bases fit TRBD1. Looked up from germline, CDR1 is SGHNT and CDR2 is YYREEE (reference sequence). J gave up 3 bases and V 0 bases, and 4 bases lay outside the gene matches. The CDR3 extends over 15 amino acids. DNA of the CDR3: TGTGCCAGCAGCTTGGAGGGGGCAGGGACAGATACGCAGTATTTT. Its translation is CASSLEGAGTDTQYF.

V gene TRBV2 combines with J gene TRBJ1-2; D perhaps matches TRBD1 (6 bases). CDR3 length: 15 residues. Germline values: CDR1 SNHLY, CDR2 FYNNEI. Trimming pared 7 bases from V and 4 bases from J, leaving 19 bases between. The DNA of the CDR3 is TGTGCCAGCACTATGCGGGGGCTACCGGGCTATGGCTACACCTTC. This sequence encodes CASTMRGLPGYGYTF.

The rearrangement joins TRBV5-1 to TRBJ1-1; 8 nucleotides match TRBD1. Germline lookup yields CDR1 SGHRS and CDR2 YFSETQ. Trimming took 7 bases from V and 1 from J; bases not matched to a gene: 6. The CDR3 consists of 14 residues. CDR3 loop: CASVAGGSNTEAFF. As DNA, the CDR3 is TGCGCCAGCGTCGCAGGGGGCTCGAACACTGAAGCTTTCTTT.

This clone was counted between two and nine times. The DNA of the CDR3 is TGTGCCAGCAGCGTAGCGGAGGGACGGGGAAACACCATATATTTT. Amino acid sequence: CASSVAEGRGNTIYF. The chain recombines TRBV9 with TRBJ1-3, with D tentatively TRBD1 (5 bases). The V gene's germline CDR1 is SGDLS and CDR2 YYNGEE. With 0 bases removed from V and 4 bases from J, the gap between germline ends came to 11 bases. The CDR3 consists of 15 residues.

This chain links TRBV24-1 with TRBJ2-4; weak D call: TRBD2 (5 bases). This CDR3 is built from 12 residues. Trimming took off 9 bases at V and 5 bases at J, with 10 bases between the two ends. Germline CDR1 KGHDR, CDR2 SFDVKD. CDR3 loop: CATGSEENIQYF. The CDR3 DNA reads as TGTGCCACCGGCTCGGAGGAAAACATTCAGTACTTC.

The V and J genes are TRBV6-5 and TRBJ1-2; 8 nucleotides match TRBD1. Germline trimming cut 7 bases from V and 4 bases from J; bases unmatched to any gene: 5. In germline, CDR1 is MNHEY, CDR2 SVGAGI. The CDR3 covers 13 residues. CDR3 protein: CASIGQGVYGYTF. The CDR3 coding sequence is TGTGCCAGCATCGGACAGGGTGTCTATGGCTACACCTTC.

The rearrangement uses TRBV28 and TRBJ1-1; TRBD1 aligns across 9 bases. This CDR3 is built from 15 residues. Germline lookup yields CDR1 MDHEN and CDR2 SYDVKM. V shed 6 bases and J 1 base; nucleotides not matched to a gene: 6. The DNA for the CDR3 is TGTGCCAGCAGAGGACAGGGGTGGGAGAACACTGAAGCTTTCTTT. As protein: CASRGQGWENTEAFF.

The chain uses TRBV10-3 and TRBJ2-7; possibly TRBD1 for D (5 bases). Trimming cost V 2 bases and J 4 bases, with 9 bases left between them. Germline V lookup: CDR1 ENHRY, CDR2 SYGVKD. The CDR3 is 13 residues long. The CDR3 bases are TGTGCCATCAGTGAGAGGGGCCGTTACGAGCAGTACTTC. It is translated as CAISERGRYEQYF.

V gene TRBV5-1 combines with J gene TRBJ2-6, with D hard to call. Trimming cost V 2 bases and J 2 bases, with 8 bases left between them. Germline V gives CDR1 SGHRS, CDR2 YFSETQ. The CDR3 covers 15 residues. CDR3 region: CASSLLIPGANVLTF. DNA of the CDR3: TGCGCCAGCAGCTTACTTATCCCTGGGGCCAACGTCCTGACTTTC.